Shown below are 5 T cell receptor beta chains from a single sample sequenced in a study of OX40 agonist ivuxolimab in advanced cancers. Profiling relied on immunoSEQ multiplex PCR, and the TCRdb table lists in-frame clones only, not all of them. In the table there are over 100,000 clones, 90% of which are singletons. Source: CD4+ or CD8+ T cells sorted from blood, taken in a trial of the OX40 agonist ivuxolimab. Receptors were obtained from an adult with an advanced solid tumor such as melanoma, head and neck, liver or kidney cancer.

This chain connects TRBV30 to TRBJ1-3, with 10 bases lining up with TRBD1. The CDR3 consists of 17 residues. Germline CDR1 reads GTSNPN; CDR2 reads SVGIG (reference sequence). After removal of 0 bases from V and 0 bases from J, the junction contained 5 bases not matched to a gene. The CDR3 bases are TGTGCCTGGAGTGTTCCGGGACAGGGGAGCTCTGGAAACACCATATATTTT. It codes for CAWSVPGQGSSGNTIYF.

The chain joins TRBV6-6 to TRBJ1-4; a possible D gene is TRBD1 (6 bases). The germline V gene has CDR1 MNHNY and CDR2 SVGAGI (reference sequence). Trimming pared 7 bases from V and 7 bases from J, leaving 19 bases between. This CDR3 is built from 15 residues. CDR3 sequence reads: CASIRKGGEFEKLFF. DNA for the CDR3: TGTGCCAGCATCAGAAAGGGGGGGGAATTTGAAAAACTGTTTTTT.

The chain is built from TRBV28 and TRBJ2-7; D gene ambiguous. Germline V CDR1 and CDR2: MDHEN, SYDVKM. The CDR3 is made up of 12 amino acids. V was pared by 4 bases and J by 3 bases, with 7 bases between. CDR3 residues: CASSSDLYEQYF. In nucleotides, the CDR3 is TGTGCCAGCAGTTCGGACCTCTACGAGCAGTACTTC.

This rearrangement joins TRBV7-9 to TRBJ1-4, with 8 bases matching TRBD1. The V gene end was trimmed by 3 bases and the J gene end by 8 bases; junction bases not matched to a gene: 5. CDR3 length: 14 amino acids. Germline loops: CDR1 SEHNR, CDR2 FQNEAQ (reference sequence). The DNA of the CDR3 is TGTGCCAGCAGCTTCTTGGGACAGGTCGAAAAACTGTTTTTT. This encodes CASSFLGQVEKLFF.

V gene TRBV5-1 combines with J gene TRBJ2-5, with 12 positions matching TRBD1. V lost 4 bases and J lost 7; bases outside the gene matches: 8. Germline V gene lookup returns CDR1 SGHRS and CDR2 YFSETQ. This CDR3 has 15 amino acids. The CDR3 reads CASSRTGTGGGTQYF. In nucleotides, the CDR3 is TGCGCCAGCAGCCGGACCGGGACAGGGGGCGGGACCCAGTACTTC.